Included here is one TCR beta chain sequence, with context. Libraries were prepared by immunoSEQ multiplex PCR; TCRdb keeps only in-frame clonotypes and omits some of them. Of some 67,000 clones listed, less than 85% were seen once; the top ten hold approximately 16%. Trimming took 5 bases from V and 3 from J; bases not matched to a gene: 8. CDR3 length equals 16 residues. Germline V CDR1 and CDR2: ENHRY, SYGVKD. This record comes from a study of radiotherapy plus CTLA-4 blockade in lung cancer. Looking at the study overall: Objective responses were recorded in 15% to 20% of patients, with disease control recorded in roughly 31%.

This receptor was taken from a human donor with non-small cell lung cancer whose response to radiotherapy plus ipilimumab could not be evaluated. Some clones in this sample may be carry-over from other donors' samples. This material consisted of peripheral blood, taken from a patient treated with radiotherapy plus ipilimumab. This chain joins TRBV10-3 and TRBJ1-1; TRBD1 matches at 11 bases. CDR3 region: CAISSGQGARDTEAFF. In DNA, the CDR3 is TGTGCCATCAGTTCTGGACAGGGGGCGCGGGACACTGAAGCTTTCTTT.